One T cell receptor beta chain is described in this entry. This specimen belongs to a study of T cell responses to AZD1222 COVID-19 vaccine. Sequenced by immunoSEQ multiplex PCR; TCRdb stores in-frame clones only, minus some. The repertoire holds approximately 79,000 clones, about 83% seen once, with 1.3% in the top ten. CDR3 length equals 12 residues. Germline assignment: CDR1 KGHSH and CDR2 LQKENI. V was shortened by 0 bases and J by 6 bases, with 4 bases between the two germline ends. The TCR originated in an adult who received the AZD1222 COVID-19 vaccine. The specimen comprised peripheral blood, sampled 28 days after the second AZD1222 dose. The rearrangement links TRBV18 to TRBJ2-3, with D uncertain. The CDR3 DNA reads TGTGCCAGCTCACCACCCGGGGATACGCAGTATTTT. Translating it yields CASSPPGDTQYF.